The 3 T cell receptor beta chains given below trace back to one sample, sequenced in a study of a mutant IDH1 vaccine in newly diagnosed glioma. No cognate antigen is known for these TCRs. Method: immunoSEQ multiplex PCR; TCRdb's copy keeps in-frame clones and lacks some. The sample lists about 39,000 clones; 80% were seen once. As for time point: week 11, during vaccination. It was 300 ug of mutant IDH1 20-mer peptide that made up each vaccine dose, given with topical imiquimod. The specimen comprised peripheral blood mononuclear cells (PBMCs), sampled from a glioma patient whose treatment included an IDH1 peptide vaccine. The receptors derive from a woman younger than 45 with glioma. Some clones in this sample may be carry-over from other donors' samples.

A few counts support this clone. The chain recombines TRBV4-1 with TRBJ2-1; possibly TRBD1 or TRBD2 for D (5 bases each). Germline V CDR1 and CDR2: MGHRA, YSYEKL. The CDR3 is 12 residues long. The V gene lost 4 bases and the J gene lost 7 bases, with 8 bases spanning the gap. CDR3 protein: CASSRGVNEQFF. The CDR3 bases are TGCGCCAGCAGCCGAGGGGTAAATGAGCAGTTCTTC.

The chain is built from TRBV19 and TRBJ1-2; D remains ambiguous. Per germline, CDR1 LNHDA and CDR2 SQIVND (reference sequence). V gave up 10 bases and J gave up 3 bases, with 18 bases separating them. The CDR3 is made up of 14 amino acids. The CDR3 sequence: CATWEAAFHYGYTF. CDR3 nucleotides: TGTGCCACCTGGGAGGCAGCATTCCACTATGGCTACACCTTC. Looking up the rest from reference TRBV19 and TRBJ1-2 gives the full variable domain: DGGITQSPKYLFRKEGQNVTLSCEQNLNHDAMYWYRQDPGQGLRLIYYSQIVNDFQKGDIAEGYSVSREKKESFPLTVTSAQKNPTAFYLCATWEAAFHYGYTFGSGTRLTVV.

The chain has TRBV6-1 and TRBJ2-7; D may correspond to TRBD1 or TRBD2 (5 bases each). Trimming took off 8 bases at V and 3 bases at J, with 17 bases between the two ends. The CDR3 has 14 residues. Germline CDR1 MNHNS, CDR2 SASEGT. The CDR3, as DNA: TGTGCCAGCGTTCGGGACCCCGCCGGCTACGAGCAGTACTTC. It is translated as CASVRDPAGYEQYF.